The 14 T cell receptor beta chains presented below share a single source sample, sequenced in a study of early T cells in non-severe SARS-CoV-2 infection (dated by TCRdb to the early 2020s). Library construction relied on 5' RACE. The instrument was a NextSeq 500. TCRdb ran its own pipeline on the public reads, namely fastp trimming at Q25 and MiXCR clone calling, and kept in-frame beta chains. CDR3 protein duplicates are merged, each entry listing the most common genes and DNA. A total of about 28,000 distinct CDR3 sequences appear in this sample, approximately 5.6% of them only once. Around 26% of the sample lies in the top ten. Sequencing was done on a sample of whole blood. The receptors here all came from an adult who was a healthcare worker with PCR-confirmed SARS-CoV-2 infection or an uninfected control (not recorded which).

This clonotype was counted many times. V is TRBV28 and J is TRBJ1-6; D may be TRBD1 (6 bases). V was pared by 7 bases and J by 10 bases, with 14 bases between. This CDR3 has 13 residues. Germline V lookup: CDR1 MDHEN, CDR2 SYDVKM. The CDR3 loop reads CASTVQGKSPLHF. CDR3 nucleotide sequence: TGTGCCAGCACCGTGCAGGGGAAGTCACCCCTCCACTTT.

As regards this clonotype: This may stem from a read error, because a much larger clone lies one nucleotide away. V gene TRBV18 combines with J gene TRBJ1-5; 8 positions match TRBD1. Looked up from germline, CDR1 is KGHSH and CDR2 is LQKENI. The CDR3 sequence is 13 residues long. The junction had 5 bases not matched to a gene; V was cut back by 6 bases and J by 7 bases. CDR3 sequence reads: CASSLDRDQPQHF. The CDR3 DNA follows: TGTGCCAGCTCGCTGGACAGGGACCAGCCCCAGCATTTT.

Turning to this clonotype: The junction shows a germline mismatch at one end, possibly a read error. The rearrangement links TRBV7-3 to TRBJ1-1; D may be TRBD1 (5 bases). Germline V gene sequence: CDR1 SGHTA, CDR2 FQGTGA. The CDR3 has 14 residues. CDR3 protein: CASSISRENTEASF. CDR3 DNA: TGTGCCAGCAGCATATCCAGGGAGAACACTGAAGCTTCCTTT.

The sample holds many counts of this clonotype. The rearrangement joins TRBV7-6 to TRBJ1-5; D gene unclear. Trimming removed 5 bases from V and 12 bases from J, with 17 bases in between. The CDR3 totals 13 residues. The germline V gene encodes CDR1 SGHVS and CDR2 FNYEAQ. The CDR3 spells CASSEGRAFLQHF. In DNA, the CDR3 is TGTGCCAGCAGCGAAGGCCGTGCCTTTCTCCAGCATTTT.

In the case of this clonotype: This may be a read error, as it is one base from a much larger clone. CDR3 sequence: CASSLVAGVDTQYF. CDR3 sequence (DNA): TGTGCCAGCAGCTTAGTGGCGGGAGTAGATACGCAGTATTTT. The chain recombines TRBV7-2 with TRBJ2-3, with 7 bases matching TRBD2. Losses at the gene ends were 1 base for V and 5 bases for J; bases not matched to a gene: 3. This CDR3 has 14 amino acids. CDR1 is SGHTA, CDR2 FQGNSA, per germline.

Here the CDR3 reads CASGEQGYDHSPLHF. CDR3 bases: TGTGCCAGCGGGGAACAGGGATACGATCATTCACCCCTCCACTTT. J is TRBJ1-6 and V is TRBV2; D might be TRBD1 (6 bases). The CDR3 spans 15 residues. Germline assignment: CDR1 SNHLY and CDR2 FYNNEI. The V and J ends lost 8 bases and 8 bases respectively, with 19 bases between them.

In this sample, this clonotype turned up many times. The chain joins TRBV6-1 to TRBJ1-6; 9 bases map to TRBD1. V dropped 5 bases and J dropped 15; count of bases not matched to a gene: 14. The CDR3 contains 15 residues. Germline CDR1 MNHNS, CDR2 SASEGT. The CDR3 region has the DNA TGTGCCAGCAGTTCGGCCGGGACAGGGAGGTTTAACCTCCACTTT. Amino acid sequence: CASSSAGTGRFNLHF.

V gene TRBV6-6 combines with J gene TRBJ1-1, with 7 positions matching TRBD1. J gave up 3 bases and V 2 bases, and 0 bases lay outside the gene matches. The CDR3 covers 13 residues. Germline V gene lookup returns CDR1 MNHNY and CDR2 SVGAGI (reference sequence). This CDR3 is CASSYGTDTEAFF. The CDR3, as DNA: TGTGCCAGCAGTTACGGGACAGACACTGAAGCTTTCTTT.

There are many counts of this clonotype. The CDR3 here is CASSMGELNEQYF. CDR3 bases: TGTGCCAGTAGTATGGGTGAGCTTAACGAGCAGTACTTC. This chain links TRBV19 with TRBJ2-7; D not resolved. Per the germline V gene, CDR1 is LNHDA and CDR2 is SQIVND (reference sequence). This CDR3 has 13 residues. V lost 3 bases to trimming and J lost 5 bases, with 11 bases between them.

This clonotype was recorded many times. The chain has TRBV10-3 and TRBJ2-7, with D possibly being TRBD1 (5 bases). Per the germline V gene, CDR1 is ENHRY and CDR2 is SYGVKD. Trimming pared 4 bases from V and 5 bases from J, leaving 12 bases between. There are 13 residues in the CDR3. In DNA form, the CDR3 reads TGTGCCATCAGTGTAGCAGGGTTGAACGAGCAGTACTTC. Amino acid sequence: CAISVAGLNEQYF.

This clonotype was observed at least ten times. This sequence joins TRBV10-3 and TRBJ2-1; TRBD2 agrees at 12 bases. This CDR3 comprises 15 residues. V lost 2 bases to trimming and J lost 6 bases; unmatched junction nucleotides: 2. Germline V gene lookup returns CDR1 ENHRY and CDR2 SYGVKD. Written as DNA, the CDR3 is TGTGCCATCAGTGAGCCTAGCGGGAGGGGCAATGAGCAGTTCTTC. Translation gives CAISEPSGRGNEQFF.

This clonotype occurred many times. V usage is TRBV29-1 and J usage is TRBJ2-5, with a tentative D call TRBD1 (6 bases). The CDR3 spans 13 residues. Germline V gene sequence: CDR1 SQVTM, CDR2 ANQGSEA. The CDR3 region is CSAIRQAGETQYF. For the CDR3, the DNA is TGCAGTGCCATTAGACAGGCCGGAGAGACCCAGTACTTC.

The chain employs TRBV4-1 and TRBJ1-1, with no clear D. V lost 1 base and J lost 1, with 13 bases in between. This CDR3 has 16 residues. The germline V gene encodes CDR1 MGHRA and CDR2 YSYEKL. The CDR3 nucleotides read TGCGCCAGCAGCCAAGGGGCTTCGGACTGGAACACTGAAGCTTTCTTT. It is translated as CASSQGASDWNTEAFF.

There are many counts of this clonotype. The V gene is TRBV11-2, the J gene TRBJ2-5, with 9 bases that match TRBD2. V was clipped by 3 bases and J by 3 bases; unmatched bases: 11. CDR3 length: 17 residues. The germline V gene encodes CDR1 SGHAT and CDR2 FQNNGV. In DNA, the CDR3 is TGTGCCAGCAGCTTGGGTTACAGCGGGGGGAGAGAAGAGACCCAGTACTTC. It yields the protein CASSLGYSGGREETQYF.